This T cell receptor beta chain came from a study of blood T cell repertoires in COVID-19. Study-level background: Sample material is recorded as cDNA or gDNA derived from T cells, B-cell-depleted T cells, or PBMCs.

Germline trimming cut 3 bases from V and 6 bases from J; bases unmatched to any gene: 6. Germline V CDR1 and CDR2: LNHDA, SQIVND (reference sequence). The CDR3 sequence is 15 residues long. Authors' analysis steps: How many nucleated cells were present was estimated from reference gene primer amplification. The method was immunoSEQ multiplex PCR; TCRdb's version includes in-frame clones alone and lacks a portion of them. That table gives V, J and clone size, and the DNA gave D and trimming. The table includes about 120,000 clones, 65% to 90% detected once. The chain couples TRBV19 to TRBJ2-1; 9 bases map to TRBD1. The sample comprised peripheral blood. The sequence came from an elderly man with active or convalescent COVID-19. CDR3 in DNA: TGTGCCAGTAGTATCGCGGGACAGGGTTTCAATGAGCAGTTCTTC. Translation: CASSIAGQGFNEQFF.